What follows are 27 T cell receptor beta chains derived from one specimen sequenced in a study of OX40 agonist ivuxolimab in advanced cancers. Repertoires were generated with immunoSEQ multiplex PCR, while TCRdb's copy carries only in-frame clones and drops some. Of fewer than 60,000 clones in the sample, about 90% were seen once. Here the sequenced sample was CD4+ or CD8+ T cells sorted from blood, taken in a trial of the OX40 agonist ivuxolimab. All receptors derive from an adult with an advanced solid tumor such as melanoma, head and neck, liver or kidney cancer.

Here the CDR3 DNA reads TGTGCCAGCACTCCCCTAGCGGGAGCTGGGGAGACCCAGTACTTC. This encodes CASTPLAGAGETQYF. V usage is TRBV5-4 and J usage is TRBJ2-5, with 10 bases aligning to TRBD2. The CDR3 covers 15 residues. The germline V gene encodes CDR1 SGHNT and CDR2 YYREEE (reference sequence). Trimming removed 6 bases from V and 5 bases from J; junction bases left unmatched: 10.

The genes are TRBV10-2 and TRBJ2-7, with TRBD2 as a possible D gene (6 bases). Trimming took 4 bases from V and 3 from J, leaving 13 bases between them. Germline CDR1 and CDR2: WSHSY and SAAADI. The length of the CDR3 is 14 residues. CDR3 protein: CASSASSAIYEQYF. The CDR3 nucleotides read TGCGCCAGCAGTGCCTCTAGCGCCATCTACGAGCAGTACTTC.

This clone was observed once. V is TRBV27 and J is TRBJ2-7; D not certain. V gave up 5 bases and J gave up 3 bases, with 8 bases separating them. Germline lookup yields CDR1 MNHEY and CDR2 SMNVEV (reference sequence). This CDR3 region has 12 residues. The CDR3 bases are TGTGCCAGCAGTCCTAATCGCTACGAGCAGTACTTC. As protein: CASSPNRYEQYF.

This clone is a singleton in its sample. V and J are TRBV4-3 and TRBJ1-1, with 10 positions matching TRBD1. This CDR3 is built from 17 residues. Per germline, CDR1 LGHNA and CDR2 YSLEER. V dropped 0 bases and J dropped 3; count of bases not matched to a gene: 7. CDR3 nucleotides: TGCGCCAGCAGCCAAGAACCGACAGGGGGCTTGTACACTGAAGCTTTCTTT. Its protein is CASSQEPTGGLYTEAFF.

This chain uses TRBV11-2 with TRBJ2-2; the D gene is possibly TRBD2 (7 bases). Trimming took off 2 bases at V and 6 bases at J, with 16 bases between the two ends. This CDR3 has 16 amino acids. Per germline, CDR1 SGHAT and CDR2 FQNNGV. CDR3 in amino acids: CASSLSSGGGSGELFF. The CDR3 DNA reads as TGTGCCAGCAGCTTAAGCTCTGGCGGGGGCTCCGGGGAGCTGTTTTTT. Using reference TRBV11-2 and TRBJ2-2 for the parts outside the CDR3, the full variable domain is EAGVAQSPRYKIIEKRQSVAFWCNPISGHATLYWYQQILGQGPKLLIQFQNNGVVDDSQLPKDRFSAERLKGVDSTLKIQPAKLEDSAVYLCASSLSSGGGSGELFFGEGSRLTVL.

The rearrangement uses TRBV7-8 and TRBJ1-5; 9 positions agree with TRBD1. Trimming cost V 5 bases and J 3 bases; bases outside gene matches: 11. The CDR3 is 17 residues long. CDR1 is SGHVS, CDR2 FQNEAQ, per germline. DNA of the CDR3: TGTGCCAGCAGCAAATTACAGGGGGCGAGGAACAATCAGCCCCAGCATTTT. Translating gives CASSKLQGARNNQPQHF.

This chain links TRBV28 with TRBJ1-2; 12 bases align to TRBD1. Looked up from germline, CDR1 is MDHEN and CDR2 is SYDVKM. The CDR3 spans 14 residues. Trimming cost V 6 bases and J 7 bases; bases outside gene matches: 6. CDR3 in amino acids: CASSGTGGLVGYTF. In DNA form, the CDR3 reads TGTGCCAGCAGCGGGACAGGGGGCTTAGTTGGCTACACCTTC.

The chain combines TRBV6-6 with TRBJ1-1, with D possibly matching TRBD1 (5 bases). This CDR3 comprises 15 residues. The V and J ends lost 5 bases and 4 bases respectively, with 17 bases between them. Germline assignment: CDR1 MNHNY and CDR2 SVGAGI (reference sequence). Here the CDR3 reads CASSPLGRWVTEAFF. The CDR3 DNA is TGTGCCAGCAGTCCTTTGGGGCGCTGGGTCACTGAAGCTTTCTTT.

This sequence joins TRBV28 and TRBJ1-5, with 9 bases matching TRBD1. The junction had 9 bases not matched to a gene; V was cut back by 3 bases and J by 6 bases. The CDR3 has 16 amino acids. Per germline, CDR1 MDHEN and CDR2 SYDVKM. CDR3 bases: TGTGCCAGCAGTTTGATGACCGGGACAGGGTTTCAGCCCCAGCATTTT. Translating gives CASSLMTGTGFQPQHF.

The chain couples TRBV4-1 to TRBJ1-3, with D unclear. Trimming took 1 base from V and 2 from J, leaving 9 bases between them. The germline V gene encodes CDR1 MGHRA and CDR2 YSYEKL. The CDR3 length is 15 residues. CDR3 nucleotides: TGCGCCAGCAGCCAAGGTGAAAGGACTGGAAACACCATATATTTT. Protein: CASSQGERTGNTIYF.

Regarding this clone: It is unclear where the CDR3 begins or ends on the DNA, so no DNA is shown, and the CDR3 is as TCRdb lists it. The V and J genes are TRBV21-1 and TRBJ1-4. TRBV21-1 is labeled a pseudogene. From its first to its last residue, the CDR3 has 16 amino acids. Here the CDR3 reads CASSNWGLGTNEKLFF.

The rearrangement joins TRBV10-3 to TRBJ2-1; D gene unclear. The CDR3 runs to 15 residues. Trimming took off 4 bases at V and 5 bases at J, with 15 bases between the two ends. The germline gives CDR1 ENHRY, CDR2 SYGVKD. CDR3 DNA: TGTGCCATCAGTGTAAGGCTGGGAAACGACAATGAGCAGTTCTTC. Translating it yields CAISVRLGNDNEQFF.

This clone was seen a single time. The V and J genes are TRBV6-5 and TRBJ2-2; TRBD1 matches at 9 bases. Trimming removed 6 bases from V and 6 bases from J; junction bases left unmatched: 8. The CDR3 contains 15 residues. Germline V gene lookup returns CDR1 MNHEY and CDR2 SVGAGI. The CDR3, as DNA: TGTGCCAGCAGCACCGACAGGGGGATTTCCGGGGAGCTGTTTTTT. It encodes CASSTDRGISGELFF.

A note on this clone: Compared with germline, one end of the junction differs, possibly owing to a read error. For the CDR3, the DNA is TGCGCCAGCAGCCCTCTTTCGACTAGGAGGAACTTC. Its protein is CASSPLSTRRNF. The genes are TRBV4-3 and TRBJ2-4; perhaps TRBD2 as D (6 bases). Germline CDR1 reads LGHNA; CDR2 reads YSLEER. This CDR3 comprises 12 residues.

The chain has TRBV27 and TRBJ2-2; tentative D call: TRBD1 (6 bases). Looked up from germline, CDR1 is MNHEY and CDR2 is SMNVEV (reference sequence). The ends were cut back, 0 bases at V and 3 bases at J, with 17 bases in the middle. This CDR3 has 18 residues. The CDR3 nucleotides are TGTGCCAGCAGTTTATCTTCCATCCGGGACATTTACACCGGGGAGCTGTTTTTT. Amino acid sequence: CASSLSSIRDIYTGELFF.

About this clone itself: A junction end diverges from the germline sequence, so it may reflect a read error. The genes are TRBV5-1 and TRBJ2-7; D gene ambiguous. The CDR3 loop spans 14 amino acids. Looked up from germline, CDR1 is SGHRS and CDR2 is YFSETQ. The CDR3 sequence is CASSLVDILYEQYF. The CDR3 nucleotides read TGTGCCAGCAGCTTGGTTGACATACTCTACGAGCAGTACTTC.

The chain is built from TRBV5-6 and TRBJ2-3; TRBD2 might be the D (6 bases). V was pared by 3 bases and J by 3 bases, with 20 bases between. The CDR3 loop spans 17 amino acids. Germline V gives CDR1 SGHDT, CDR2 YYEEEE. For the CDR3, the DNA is TGTGCCAGCAGCTGGCAGGGCGGGAAATTAAATACAGATACGCAGTATTTT. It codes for CASSWQGGKLNTDTQYF.

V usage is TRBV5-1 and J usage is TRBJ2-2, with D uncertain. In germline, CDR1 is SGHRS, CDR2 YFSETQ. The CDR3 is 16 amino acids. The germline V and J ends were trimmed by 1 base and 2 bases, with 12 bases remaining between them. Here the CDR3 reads CASSLMAQINTGELFF. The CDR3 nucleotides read TGCGCCAGCAGCTTGATGGCGCAGATTAACACCGGGGAGCTGTTTTTT.

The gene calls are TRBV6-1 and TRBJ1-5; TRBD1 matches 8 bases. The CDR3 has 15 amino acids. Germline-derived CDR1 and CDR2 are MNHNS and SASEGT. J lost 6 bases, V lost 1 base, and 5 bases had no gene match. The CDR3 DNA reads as TGTGCCAGCAGTGAAGAGTACAGGGGGTCTCAGCCCCAGCATTTT. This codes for CASSEEYRGSQPQHF.

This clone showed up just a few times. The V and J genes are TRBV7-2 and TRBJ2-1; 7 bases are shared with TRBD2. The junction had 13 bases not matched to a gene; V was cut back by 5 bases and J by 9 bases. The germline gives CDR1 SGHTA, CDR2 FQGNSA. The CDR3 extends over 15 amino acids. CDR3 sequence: CASSPIAGEGTEQFF. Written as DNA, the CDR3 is TGTGCCAGCAGCCCGATTGCGGGAGAGGGGACTGAGCAGTTCTTC.

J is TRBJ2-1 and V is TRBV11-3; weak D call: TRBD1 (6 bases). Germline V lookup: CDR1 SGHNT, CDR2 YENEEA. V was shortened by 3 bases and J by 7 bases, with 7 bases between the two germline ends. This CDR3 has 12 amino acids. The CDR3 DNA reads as TGTGCCAGCAGCTTGACAGGTAATGAGCAGTTCTTC. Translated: CASSLTGNEQFF.

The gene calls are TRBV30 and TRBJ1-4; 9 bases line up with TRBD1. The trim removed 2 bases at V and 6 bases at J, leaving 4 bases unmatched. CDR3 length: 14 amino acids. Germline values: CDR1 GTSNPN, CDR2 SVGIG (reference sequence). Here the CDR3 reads CAWSPRTGDEKLFF. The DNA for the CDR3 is TGTGCCTGGAGTCCTCGGACAGGGGATGAAAAACTGTTTTTT.

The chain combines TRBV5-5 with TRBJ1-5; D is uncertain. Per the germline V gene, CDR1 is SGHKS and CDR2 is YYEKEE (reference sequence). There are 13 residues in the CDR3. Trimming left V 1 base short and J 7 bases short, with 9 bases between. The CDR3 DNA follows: TGTGCCAGCAGCTTGATGGGAAGCCAGCCCCAGCATTTT. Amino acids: CASSLMGSQPQHF.

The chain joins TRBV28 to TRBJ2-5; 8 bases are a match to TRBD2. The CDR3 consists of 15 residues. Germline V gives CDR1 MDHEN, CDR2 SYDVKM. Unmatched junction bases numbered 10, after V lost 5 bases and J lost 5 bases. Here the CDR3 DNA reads TGTGCCAGCAGTCTCACCCTTAGCGGGGCTGAGACCCAGTACTTC. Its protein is CASSLTLSGAETQYF. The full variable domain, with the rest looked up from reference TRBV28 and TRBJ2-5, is DVKVTQSSRYLVKRTGEKVFLECVQDMDHENMFWYRQDPGLGLRLIYFSYDVKMKEKGDIPEGYSVSREKKERFSLILESASTNQTSMYLCASSLTLSGAETQYFGPGTRLLVL.

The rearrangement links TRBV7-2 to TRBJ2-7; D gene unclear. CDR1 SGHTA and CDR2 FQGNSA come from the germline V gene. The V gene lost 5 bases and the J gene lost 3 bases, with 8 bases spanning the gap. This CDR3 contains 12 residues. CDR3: CASSPQIYEQYF. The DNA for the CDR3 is TGTGCCAGCAGCCCGCAGATCTACGAGCAGTACTTC.

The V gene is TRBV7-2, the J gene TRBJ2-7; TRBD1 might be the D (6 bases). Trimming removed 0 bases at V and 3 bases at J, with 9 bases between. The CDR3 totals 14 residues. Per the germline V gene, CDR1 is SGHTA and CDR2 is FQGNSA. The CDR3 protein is CASSLARDNYEQYF. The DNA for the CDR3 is TGTGCCAGCAGCTTAGCCCGGGACAACTACGAGCAGTACTTC.

The CDR3 sequence is CASSLRGGHEKLFF. The CDR3 DNA reads TGTGCCAGCAGCTTGAGGGGAGGACATGAAAAACTGTTTTTT. The chain uses TRBV5-5 and TRBJ1-4; possible D gene TRBD1, 5 bases. The germline V and J ends were trimmed by 1 base and 6 bases, with 10 bases remaining between them. The CDR3 covers 14 residues. Germline CDR1 is SGHKS and CDR2 is YYEKEE (reference sequence).